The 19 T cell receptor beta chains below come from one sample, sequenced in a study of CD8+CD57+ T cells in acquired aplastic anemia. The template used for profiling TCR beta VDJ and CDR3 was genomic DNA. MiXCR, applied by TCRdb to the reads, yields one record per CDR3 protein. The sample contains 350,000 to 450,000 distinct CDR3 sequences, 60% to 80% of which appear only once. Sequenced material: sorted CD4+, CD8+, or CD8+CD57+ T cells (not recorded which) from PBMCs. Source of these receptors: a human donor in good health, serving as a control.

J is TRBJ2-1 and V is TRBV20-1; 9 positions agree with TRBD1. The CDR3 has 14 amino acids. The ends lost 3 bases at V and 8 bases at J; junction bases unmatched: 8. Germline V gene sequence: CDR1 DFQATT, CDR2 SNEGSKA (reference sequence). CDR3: CSASDGGQGYEQFF. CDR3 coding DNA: TGCAGTGCTAGCGATGGAGGACAGGGGTATGAGCAGTTCTTC.

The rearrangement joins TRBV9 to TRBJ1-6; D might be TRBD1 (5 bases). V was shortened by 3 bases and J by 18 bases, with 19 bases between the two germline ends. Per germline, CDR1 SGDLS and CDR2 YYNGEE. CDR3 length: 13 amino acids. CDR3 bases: TGTGCCAGCAGCGCAGGGAACCATTCCCACCACCACTTT. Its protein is CASSAGNHSHHHF.

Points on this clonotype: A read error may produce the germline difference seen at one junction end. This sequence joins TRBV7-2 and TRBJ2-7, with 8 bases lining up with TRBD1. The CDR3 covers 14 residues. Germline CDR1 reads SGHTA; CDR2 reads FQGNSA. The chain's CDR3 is CASSSQGELNYEQF. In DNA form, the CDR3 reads TGTGCCAGCAGCTCACAGGGGGAACTGAACTACGAGCAGTTC.

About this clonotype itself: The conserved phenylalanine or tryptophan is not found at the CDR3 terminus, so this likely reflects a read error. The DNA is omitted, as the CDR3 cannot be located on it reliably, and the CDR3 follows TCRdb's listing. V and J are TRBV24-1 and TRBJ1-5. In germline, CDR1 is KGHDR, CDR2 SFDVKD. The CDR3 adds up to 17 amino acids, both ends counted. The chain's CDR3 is CATSDFLLVLCDTTMHS.

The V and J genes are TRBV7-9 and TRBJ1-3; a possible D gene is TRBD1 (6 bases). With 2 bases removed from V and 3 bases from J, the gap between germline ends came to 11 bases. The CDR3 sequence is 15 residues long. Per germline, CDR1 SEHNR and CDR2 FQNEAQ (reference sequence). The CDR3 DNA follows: TGTGCCAGCAGCTTATCGCAGGGGTATGGAAACACCATATATTTT. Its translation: CASSLSQGYGNTIYF.

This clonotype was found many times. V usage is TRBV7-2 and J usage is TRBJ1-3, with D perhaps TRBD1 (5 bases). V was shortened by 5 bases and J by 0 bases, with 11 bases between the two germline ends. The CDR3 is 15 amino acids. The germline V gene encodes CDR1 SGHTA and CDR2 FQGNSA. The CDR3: CASSRQSLSGNTIYF. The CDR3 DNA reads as TGTGCCAGCAGCCGACAGTCGCTCTCTGGAAACACCATATATTTT. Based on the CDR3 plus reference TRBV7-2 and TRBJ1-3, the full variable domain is GAGVSQSPSNKVTEKGKDVELRCDPISGHTALYWYRQSLGQGLEFLIYFQGNSAPDKSGLPSDRFSAERTGGSVSTLTIQRTQQEDSAVYLCASSRQSLSGNTIYFGEGSWLTVV.

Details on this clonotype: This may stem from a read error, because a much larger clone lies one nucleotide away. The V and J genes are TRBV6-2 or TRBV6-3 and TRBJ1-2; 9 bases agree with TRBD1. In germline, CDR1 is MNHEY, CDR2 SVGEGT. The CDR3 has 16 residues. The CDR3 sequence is CAGSYRGRTGNYGYTF. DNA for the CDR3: TGTGCCGGCAGTTACAGGGGGCGCACCGGAAACTATGGCTACACCTTC.

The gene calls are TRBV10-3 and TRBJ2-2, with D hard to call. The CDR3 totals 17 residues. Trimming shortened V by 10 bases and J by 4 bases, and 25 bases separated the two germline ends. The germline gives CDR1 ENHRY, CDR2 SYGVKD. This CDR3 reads CASIGGPRVASTGELFF. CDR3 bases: TGTGCCAGCATTGGCGGTCCTAGGGTCGCGAGCACCGGGGAGCTGTTTTTT.

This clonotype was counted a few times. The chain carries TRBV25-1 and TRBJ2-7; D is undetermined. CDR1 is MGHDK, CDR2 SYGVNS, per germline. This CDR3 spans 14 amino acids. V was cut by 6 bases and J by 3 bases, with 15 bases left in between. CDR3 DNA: TGTGCCAGCAGCGTAGGCGTAGGAAGCTACGAGCAGTACTTC. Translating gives CASSVGVGSYEQYF.

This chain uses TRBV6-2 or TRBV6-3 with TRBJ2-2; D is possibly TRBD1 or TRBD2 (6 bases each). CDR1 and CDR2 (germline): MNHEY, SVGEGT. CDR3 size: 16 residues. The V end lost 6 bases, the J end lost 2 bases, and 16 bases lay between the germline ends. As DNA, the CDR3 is TGTGCCAGCAGCGAGTCGCCGGGGGCAAACACCGGGGAGCTGTTTTTT. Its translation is CASSESPGANTGELFF.

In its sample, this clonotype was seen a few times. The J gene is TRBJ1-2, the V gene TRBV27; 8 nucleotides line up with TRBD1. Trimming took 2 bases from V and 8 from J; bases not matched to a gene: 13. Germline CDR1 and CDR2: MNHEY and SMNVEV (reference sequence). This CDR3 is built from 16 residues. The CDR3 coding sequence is TGTGCCAGCAGTTTAAAACCCCCCCCGGACAGGGCCGGCTACACCTTC. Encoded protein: CASSLKPPPDRAGYTF.

For the CDR3, the DNA is TGCAGTGCTTCAGGTGAGGGAGACGTTGAAGCTTTCTTT. This gives the protein CSASGEGDVEAFF. The rearrangement joins TRBV20-1 to TRBJ1-1; D gene uncertain. V was clipped by 5 bases and J by 7 bases, with 17 bases between them. The CDR3 consists of 13 residues. Germline V gives CDR1 DFQATT, CDR2 SNEGSKA (reference sequence).

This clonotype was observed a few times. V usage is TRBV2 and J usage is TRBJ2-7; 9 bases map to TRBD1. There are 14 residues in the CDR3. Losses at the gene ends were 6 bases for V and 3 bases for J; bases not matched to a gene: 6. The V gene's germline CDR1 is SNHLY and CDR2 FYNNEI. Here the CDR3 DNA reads TGTGCCAGCAGGCCGGGACAGGGAGACTACGAGCAGTACTTC. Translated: CASRPGQGDYEQYF.

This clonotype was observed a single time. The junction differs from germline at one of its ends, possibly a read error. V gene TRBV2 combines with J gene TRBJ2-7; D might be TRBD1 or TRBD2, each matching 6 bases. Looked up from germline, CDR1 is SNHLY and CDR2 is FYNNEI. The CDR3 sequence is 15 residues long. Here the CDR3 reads CASSLNRAGYTEAFF. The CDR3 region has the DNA TGTGCCAGCAGCCTTAACAGGGCGGGATACACTGAAGCGTTCTTC.

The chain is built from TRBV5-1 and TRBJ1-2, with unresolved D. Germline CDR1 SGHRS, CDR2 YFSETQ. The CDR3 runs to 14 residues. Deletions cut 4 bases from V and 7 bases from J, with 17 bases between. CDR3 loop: CASSDYSINTGYTF. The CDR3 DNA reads TGCGCCAGCAGCGATTACAGCATCAACACTGGCTACACCTTC. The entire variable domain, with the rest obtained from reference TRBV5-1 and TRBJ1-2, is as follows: KAGVTQTPRYLIKTRGQQVTLSCSPISGHRSVSWYQQTPGQGLQFLFEYFSETQRNKGNFPGRFSGRQFSNSRSEMNVSTLELGDSALYLCASSDYSINTGYTFGSGTRLTVV.

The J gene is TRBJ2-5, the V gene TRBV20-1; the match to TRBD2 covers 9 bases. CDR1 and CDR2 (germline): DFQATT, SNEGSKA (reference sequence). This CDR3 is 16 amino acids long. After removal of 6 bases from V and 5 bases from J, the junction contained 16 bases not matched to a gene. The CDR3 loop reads CSAPTPLAGNNETQYF. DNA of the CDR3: TGCAGTGCCCCGACCCCCCTAGCGGGGAACAATGAGACCCAGTACTTC.

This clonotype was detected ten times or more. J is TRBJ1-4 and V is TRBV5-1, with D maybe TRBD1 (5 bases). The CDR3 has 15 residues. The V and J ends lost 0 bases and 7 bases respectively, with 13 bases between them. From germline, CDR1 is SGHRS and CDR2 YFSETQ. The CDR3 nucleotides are TGCGCCAGCAGCTTGGGGGGGGAGAAAGGTGAAAAACTGTTTTTT. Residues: CASSLGGEKGEKLFF.

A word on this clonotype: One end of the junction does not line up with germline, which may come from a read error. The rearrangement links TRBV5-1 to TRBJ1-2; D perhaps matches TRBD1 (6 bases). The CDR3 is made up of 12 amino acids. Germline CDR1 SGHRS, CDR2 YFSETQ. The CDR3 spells CASTHRGQSDTF. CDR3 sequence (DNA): TGCGCTAGCACCCATCGCGGACAGAGCGACACCTTC.

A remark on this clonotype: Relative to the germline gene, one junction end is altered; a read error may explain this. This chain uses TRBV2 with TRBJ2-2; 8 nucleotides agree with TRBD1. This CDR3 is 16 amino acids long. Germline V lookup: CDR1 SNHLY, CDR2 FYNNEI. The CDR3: CASRVNRGLDTGQLIF. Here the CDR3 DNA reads TGTGCCAGCAGAGTAAACAGGGGGTTGGACACCGGGCAGCTGATTTTT.